These T cell receptor beta chains were read from a single sample in a study of molecular identifiers for immune sequencing clone quantification. One entry per CDR3 protein results from TCRdb running MiXCR on the PCR reads. The table lists more than 450,000 distinct CDR3 sequences, around 23% of them singletons, with approximately 0.8% in the top ten. Material: naive CD8+ T cells from blood, with Jurkat cell RNA spiked in. The receptors derive from a human donor in good health. Some libraries in this study had Jurkat cell RNA spiked in. Both conserved end residues are part of each CDR3. Fields, in order: V gene, clone size, J gene, D gene, CDR3 protein, CDR3 DNA. The D gene is left open where the match is weak. For some rows the clone size is stated as once, few or many, or as a class when expanded; others skip it.

V gene: TRBV20-1
clone size: many
J gene: TRBJ2-3
D gene: TRBD1
CDR3 protein: CSATKGQYPDTQYF
CDR3 DNA: TGCAGTGCTACCAAGGGACAGTACCCAGATACGCAGTATTTT

V gene: TRBV6-2/TRBV6-3
clone size: -
J gene: TRBJ2-7
D gene: -
CDR3 protein: CASSYSPSWSRAYEQYF
CDR3 DNA: TGTGCCAGCAGTTACTCGCCCAGCTGGAGCCGGGCCTACGAGCAGTACTTC

V gene: TRBV9
clone size: -
J gene: TRBJ2-7
D gene: -
CDR3 protein: CASSGTSEPSYEQYF
CDR3 DNA: TGTGCCAGCAGTGGGACTTCAGAACCTTCCTACGAGCAGTACTTC

V gene: TRBV30
clone size: few
J gene: TRBJ1-5
D gene: -
CDR3 protein: CAWSWGGNQPQHF
CDR3 DNA: TGTGCCTGGAGTTGGGGTGGCAATCAGCCCCAGCATTTT

V gene: TRBV9
clone size: many
J gene: TRBJ2-5
D gene: -
CDR3 protein: CASSVDGGVQETQYF
CDR3 DNA: TGTGCCAGCAGCGTAGACGGAGGGGTACAAGAGACCCAGTACTTC

V gene: TRBV3-1
clone size: many
J gene: TRBJ2-5
D gene: -
CDR3 protein: CATEEGDQETQYF
CDR3 DNA: TGTGCCACCGAAGAGGGGGACCAAGAGACCCAGTACTTC

V gene: TRBV29-1
clone size: many
J gene: TRBJ2-2
D gene: -
CDR3 protein: CSVEMGQGRIGELFF
CDR3 DNA: TGCAGCGTTGAAATGGGGCAGGGACGAATCGGGGAGCTGTTTTTT

V gene: TRBV6-4
clone size: few
J gene: TRBJ2-2
D gene: -
CDR3 protein: CASSGTPNTGELFF
CDR3 DNA: TGTGCCAGCAGTGGGACCCCCAACACCGGGGAGCTGTTTTTT

V gene: TRBV6-2/TRBV6-3
clone size: few
J gene: TRBJ2-3
D gene: -
CDR3 protein: CASSYSGFSGTDTQYF
CDR3 DNA: TGTGCCAGCAGTTACTCGGGGTTCTCTGGCACAGATACGCAGTATTTT

V gene: TRBV4-3
clone size: -
J gene: TRBJ2-7
D gene: -
CDR3 protein: CASSSGSGREQHF
CDR3 DNA: TGCGCCAGCAGCTCCGGCAGCGGGCGCGAGCAGCACTTC

V gene: TRBV4-3
clone size: few
J gene: TRBJ2-7
D gene: TRBD2
CDR3 protein: CASSQDRGGAGLYEQYF
CDR3 DNA: TGCGCCAGCAGCCAAGATCGGGGAGGGGCAGGGCTCTACGAGCAGTACTTC

V gene: TRBV11-2
clone size: -
J gene: TRBJ2-7
D gene: -
CDR3 protein: CASSLGLGIYEQYF
CDR3 DNA: TGTGCCAGCAGCTTGGGGTTGGGGATTTACGAGCAGTACTTC

V gene: TRBV7-9
clone size: -
J gene: TRBJ2-7
D gene: -
CDR3 protein: CASSLVEGTYEQYF
CDR3 DNA: TGTGCCAGCAGCTTAGTGGAAGGGACCTACGAGCAGTACTTC

V gene: TRBV7-9
clone size: many
J gene: TRBJ2-5
D gene: TRBD2
CDR3 protein: CASSLVVKAGDPQETQYF
CDR3 DNA: TGTGCCAGCAGCTTAGTCGTGAAAGCGGGGGACCCCCAAGAGACCCAGTACTTC

V gene: TRBV6-2/TRBV6-3
clone size: -
J gene: TRBJ1-5
D gene: -
CDR3 protein: CASSSMAGKQPQHF
CDR3 DNA: TGTGCCAGCAGTTCAATGGCAGGGAAACAGCCCCAGCATTTT

V gene: TRBV30
clone size: -
J gene: TRBJ1-1
D gene: -
CDR3 protein: CAWGKMMAEAFF
CDR3 DNA: TGTGCCTGGGGTAAAATGATGGCTGAAGCTTTCTTT

V gene: TRBV10-2
clone size: few
J gene: TRBJ1-2
D gene: TRBD1
CDR3 protein: CASSETGNYGYTF
CDR3 DNA: TGCGCCAGCAGCGAGACAGGGAACTATGGCTACACCTTC

V gene: TRBV28
clone size: many
J gene: TRBJ2-3
D gene: -
CDR3 protein: CASSFEPGSSTDTQYF
CDR3 DNA: TGTGCCAGCAGTTTCGAGCCGGGTTCCAGCACAGATACGCAGTATTTT

V gene: TRBV7-9
clone size: many
J gene: TRBJ2-3
D gene: -
CDR3 protein: CASSWEVVDTQYF
CDR3 DNA: TGTGCCAGCAGCTGGGAGGTCGTGGATACGCAGTATTTT

V gene: TRBV6-1
clone size: -
J gene: TRBJ2-7
D gene: TRBD1
CDR3 protein: CANSAPTGSWDEQYF
CDR3 DNA: TGTGCCAACAGTGCCCCGACAGGGAGCTGGGACGAGCAGTACTTC

V gene: TRBV9
clone size: few
J gene: TRBJ1-6
D gene: TRBD1
CDR3 protein: CASSFSKTGGPYLQF
CDR3 DNA: TGTGCCAGCAGCTTCTCTAAGACAGGGGGTCCGTACCTCCAATTT

V gene: TRBV25-1
clone size: many
J gene: TRBJ2-7
D gene: -
CDR3 protein: CASSGRQAILYEQYF
CDR3 DNA: TGTGCCAGCAGTGGACGACAGGCGATTCTCTACGAGCAGTACTTC

V gene: TRBV3-1
clone size: -
J gene: TRBJ2-4
D gene: -
CDR3 protein: CASSPGSRLAKNIQHF
CDR3 DNA: TGTGCCAGCAGCCCCGGGTCCCGCCTAGCCAAAAACATTCAGCACTTC

V gene: TRBV4-1
clone size: many
J gene: TRBJ2-3
D gene: -
CDR3 protein: CASSQDLADTQYF
CDR3 DNA: TGCGCCAGCAGCCAAGATCTAGCAGATACGCAGTATTTT

V gene: TRBV7-9
clone size: many
J gene: TRBJ2-3
D gene: TRBD1
CDR3 protein: CASSLKGVGQGAVDTQYF
CDR3 DNA: TGTGCCAGCAGCTTAAAAGGTGTTGGCCAGGGGGCGGTGGATACGCAGTATTTT

V gene: TRBV19
clone size: -
J gene: TRBJ1-5
D gene: TRBD1
CDR3 protein: CASSIGDRGREPQHF
CDR3 DNA: TGTGCCAGTAGTATTGGGGACAGGGGGAGGGAGCCCCAGCATTTT

V gene: TRBV5-6
clone size: many
J gene: TRBJ1-1
D gene: -
CDR3 protein: CASSLGGGKSEAFF
CDR3 DNA: TGTGCCAGCAGCTTGGGTGGAGGGAAGTCTGAAGCTTTCTTT

V gene: TRBV7-8
clone size: many
J gene: TRBJ1-5
D gene: TRBD1
CDR3 protein: CASSLQGTYQPQHF
CDR3 DNA: TGTGCCAGCAGCCTACAGGGGACCTATCAGCCCCAGCATTTT

V gene: TRBV10-2
clone size: many
J gene: TRBJ1-1
D gene: TRBD1
CDR3 protein: CASIGGQGLNTEAFF
CDR3 DNA: TGCGCCAGCATCGGAGGACAGGGATTGAACACTGAAGCTTTCTTT

V gene: TRBV19
clone size: -
J gene: TRBJ2-7
D gene: TRBD2
CDR3 protein: CASSMGKAGAAYEQYF
CDR3 DNA: TGTGCCAGTAGTATGGGCAAAGCGGGAGCGGCCTACGAGCAGTACTTC

V gene: TRBV30
clone size: -
J gene: TRBJ2-7
D gene: -
CDR3 protein: CAWSRTVDEQYF
CDR3 DNA: TGTGCCTGGAGTAGGACCGTCGATGAGCAGTACTTC

V gene: TRBV19
clone size: few
J gene: TRBJ2-7
D gene: TRBD1
CDR3 protein: CASNGPLQGAHYEQYF
CDR3 DNA: TGTGCCAGTAATGGGCCCCTACAGGGGGCACACTACGAGCAGTACTTC

V gene: TRBV7-9
clone size: many
J gene: TRBJ2-3
D gene: -
CDR3 protein: CASRPPGSFNHDTQYF
CDR3 DNA: TGTGCCAGCAGGCCCCCGGGTAGCTTCAATCATGATACGCAGTATTTT

V gene: TRBV30
clone size: many
J gene: TRBJ2-3
D gene: TRBD2
CDR3 protein: CAWDWERDTDTQYF
CDR3 DNA: TGTGCCTGGGATTGGGAGCGGGACACAGATACGCAGTATTTT

V gene: TRBV2
clone size: -
J gene: TRBJ2-3
D gene: TRBD2
CDR3 protein: CASGTSGARRAPQYF
CDR3 DNA: TGTGCCAGCGGGACTAGCGGGGCGAGGAGAGCTCCGCAGTATTTT

V gene: TRBV11-2
clone size: few
J gene: TRBJ2-7
D gene: -
CDR3 protein: CASSLMLGDTYEQYF
CDR3 DNA: TGTGCCAGCAGCCTTATGCTGGGCGATACCTACGAGCAGTACTTC

V gene: TRBV7-9
clone size: -
J gene: TRBJ2-3
D gene: -
CDR3 protein: CASSLLVGDRADTQYF
CDR3 DNA: TGTGCCAGCAGCTTACTCGTGGGAGATCGGGCAGATACGCAGTATTTT

V gene: TRBV6-6
clone size: -
J gene: TRBJ2-2
D gene: TRBD1
CDR3 protein: CASSYSTGAVSGELFF
CDR3 DNA: TGTGCCAGCAGTTACTCGACAGGGGCGGTATCCGGGGAGCTGTTTTTT

V gene: TRBV9
clone size: many
J gene: TRBJ1-1
D gene: -
CDR3 protein: CASSVEDYPNTEAFF
CDR3 DNA: TGTGCCAGCAGCGTAGAGGACTACCCGAACACTGAAGCTTTCTTT

V gene: TRBV9
clone size: many
J gene: TRBJ2-2
D gene: TRBD1
CDR3 protein: CASSWTGTGELFF
CDR3 DNA: TGTGCCAGCAGCTGGACAGGCACCGGGGAGCTGTTTTTT

V gene: TRBV12-3/TRBV12-4
clone size: few
J gene: TRBJ1-4
D gene: TRBD1
CDR3 protein: CASSPTGRPSNEKLFF
CDR3 DNA: TGTGCCAGCAGCCCGACAGGGAGGCCGTCTAATGAAAAACTGTTTTTT

V gene: TRBV12-3/TRBV12-4
clone size: few
J gene: TRBJ2-2
D gene: -
CDR3 protein: CASSSWDNSNTGELFF
CDR3 DNA: TGTGCCAGCAGTTCGTGGGACAATTCGAACACCGGGGAGCTGTTTTTT

V gene: TRBV5-4
clone size: -
J gene: TRBJ1-2
D gene: -
CDR3 protein: CASSVRVEGRDGYTF
CDR3 DNA: TGTGCCAGCAGCGTGAGGGTAGAGGGTCGGGATGGCTACACCTTC

V gene: TRBV11-2
clone size: -
J gene: TRBJ2-7
D gene: -
CDR3 protein: CASSLSSSEQYF
CDR3 DNA: TGTGCCAGCAGCTTATCTAGCTCCGAGCAGTACTTC

V gene: TRBV30
clone size: -
J gene: TRBJ2-7
D gene: -
CDR3 protein: CAWSETSYEQYF
CDR3 DNA: TGTGCCTGGAGTGAGACTAGCTACGAGCAGTACTTC

V gene: TRBV20-1
clone size: -
J gene: TRBJ2-7
D gene: -
CDR3 protein: CSARVGGASEASF
CDR3 DNA: TGCAGTGCTCGGGTCGGGGGAGCCTCCGAGGCGTCCTTC